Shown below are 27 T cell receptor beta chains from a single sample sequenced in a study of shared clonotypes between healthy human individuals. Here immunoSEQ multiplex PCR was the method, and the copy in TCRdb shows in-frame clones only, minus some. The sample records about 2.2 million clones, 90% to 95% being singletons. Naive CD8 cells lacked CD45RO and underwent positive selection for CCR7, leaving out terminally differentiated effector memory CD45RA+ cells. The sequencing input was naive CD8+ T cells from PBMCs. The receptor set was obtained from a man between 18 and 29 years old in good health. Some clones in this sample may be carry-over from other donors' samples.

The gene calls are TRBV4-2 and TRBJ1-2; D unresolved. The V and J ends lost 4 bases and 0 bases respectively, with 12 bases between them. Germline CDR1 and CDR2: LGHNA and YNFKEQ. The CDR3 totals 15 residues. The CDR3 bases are TGTGCCAGCAGCCCGGGCCCTGGGGCTAACTATGGCTACACCTTC. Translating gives CASSPGPGANYGYTF.

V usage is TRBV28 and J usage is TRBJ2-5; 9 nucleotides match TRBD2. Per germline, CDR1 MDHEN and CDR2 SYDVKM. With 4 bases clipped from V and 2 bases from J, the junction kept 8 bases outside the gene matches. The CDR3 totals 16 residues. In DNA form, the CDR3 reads TGTGCCAGCAGTTCCATCCTAGCGGGATCTCAAGAGACCCAGTACTTC. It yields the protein CASSSILAGSQETQYF.

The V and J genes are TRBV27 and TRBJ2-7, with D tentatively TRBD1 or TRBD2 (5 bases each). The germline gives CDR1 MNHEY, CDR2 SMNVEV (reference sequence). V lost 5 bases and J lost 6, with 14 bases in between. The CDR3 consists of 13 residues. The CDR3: CASSPGTLGEQYF. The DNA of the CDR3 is TGTGCCAGCAGTCCCGGGACCTTGGGCGAGCAGTACTTC.

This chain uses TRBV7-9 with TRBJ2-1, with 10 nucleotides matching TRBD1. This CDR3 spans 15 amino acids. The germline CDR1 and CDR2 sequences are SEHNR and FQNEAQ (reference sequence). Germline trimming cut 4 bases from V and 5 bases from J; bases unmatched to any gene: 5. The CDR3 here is CASSSPGQGNNEQFF. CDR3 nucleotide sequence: TGTGCCAGCAGCTCTCCGGGACAGGGGAACAATGAGCAGTTCTTC. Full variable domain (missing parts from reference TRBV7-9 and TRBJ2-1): DTGVSQNPRHKITKRGQNVTFRCDPISEHNRLYWYRQTLGQGPEFLTYFQNEAQLEKSRLLSDRFSAERPKGSFSTLEIQRTEQGDSAMYLCASSSPGQGNNEQFFGPGTRLTVL.

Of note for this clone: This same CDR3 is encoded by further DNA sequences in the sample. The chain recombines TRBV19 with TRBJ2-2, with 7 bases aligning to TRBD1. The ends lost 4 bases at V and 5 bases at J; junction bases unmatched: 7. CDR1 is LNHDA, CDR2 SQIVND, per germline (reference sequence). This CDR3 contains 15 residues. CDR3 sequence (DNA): TGTGCCAGTAGTAGGGACAGAGAAGGAACCGGGGAGCTGTTTTTT. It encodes CASSRDREGTGELFF. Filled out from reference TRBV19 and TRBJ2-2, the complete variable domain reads DGGITQSPKYLFRKEGQNVTLSCEQNLNHDAMYWYRQDPGQGLRLIYYSQIVNDFQKGDIAEGYSVSREKKESFPLTVTSAQKNPTAFYLCASSRDREGTGELFFGEGSRLTVL.

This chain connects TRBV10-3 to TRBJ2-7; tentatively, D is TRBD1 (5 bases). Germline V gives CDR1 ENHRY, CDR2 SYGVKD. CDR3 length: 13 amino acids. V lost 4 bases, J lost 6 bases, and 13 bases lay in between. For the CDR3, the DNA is TGTGCCATCAGTGGATCAGACAGACTCGAGCAGTACTTC. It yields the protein CAISGSDRLEQYF.

The CDR3 sequence is CATSKDRLGSLNNEQFF. CDR3 DNA sequence: TGTGCCACCAGCAAAGACCGACTCGGGAGTTTAAACAATGAGCAGTTCTTC. The rearrangement joins TRBV15 to TRBJ2-1; possible D gene TRBD2, 6 bases. Germline V lookup: CDR1 LNHNV, CDR2 YYDKDF (reference sequence). The CDR3 loop spans 17 amino acids. Trimming removed 4 bases at V and 5 bases at J, with 21 bases between.

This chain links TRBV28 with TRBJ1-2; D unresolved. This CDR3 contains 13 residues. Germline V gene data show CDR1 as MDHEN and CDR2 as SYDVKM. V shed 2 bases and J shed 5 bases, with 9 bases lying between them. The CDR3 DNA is TGTGCCAGCAGTTTAAAAATGGGGTATGGCTACACCTTC. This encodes CASSLKMGYGYTF.

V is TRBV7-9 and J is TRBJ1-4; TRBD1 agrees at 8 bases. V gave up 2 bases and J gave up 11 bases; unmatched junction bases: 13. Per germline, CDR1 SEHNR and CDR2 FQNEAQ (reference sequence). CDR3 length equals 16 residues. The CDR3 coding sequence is TGTGCCAGCAGCTTAACTTACAGGGGGGACTTTGTGAAACTGTTTTTT. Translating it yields CASSLTYRGDFVKLFF.

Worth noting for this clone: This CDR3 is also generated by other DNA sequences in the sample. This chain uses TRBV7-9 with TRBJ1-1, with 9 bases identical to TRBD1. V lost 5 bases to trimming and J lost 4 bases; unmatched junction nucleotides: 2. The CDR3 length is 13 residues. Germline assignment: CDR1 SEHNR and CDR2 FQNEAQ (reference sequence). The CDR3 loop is CASSTDRGTEAFF. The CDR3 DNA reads TGTGCCAGCAGCACGGACAGGGGCACTGAAGCTTTCTTT.

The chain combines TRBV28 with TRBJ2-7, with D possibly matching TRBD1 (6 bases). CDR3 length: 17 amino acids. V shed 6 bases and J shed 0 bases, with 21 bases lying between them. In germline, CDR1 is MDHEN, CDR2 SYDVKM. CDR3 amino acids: CASSLTITGKLSYEQYF. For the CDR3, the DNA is TGTGCCAGCAGCCTCACCATCACAGGGAAGCTCTCCTACGAGCAGTACTTC.

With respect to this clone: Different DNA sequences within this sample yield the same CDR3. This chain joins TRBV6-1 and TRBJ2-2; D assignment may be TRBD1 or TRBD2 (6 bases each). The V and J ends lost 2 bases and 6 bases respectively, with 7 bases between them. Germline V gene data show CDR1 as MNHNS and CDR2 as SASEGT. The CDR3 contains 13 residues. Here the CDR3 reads CASSERGAGELFF. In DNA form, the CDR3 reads TGTGCCAGCAGTGAAAGGGGGGCCGGGGAGCTGTTTTTT.

In DNA, the CDR3 is TGCGCCAGCAGCCAATTAGCGGGACTGTCCTACAATGAGCAGTTCTTC. Translated: CASSQLAGLSYNEQFF. V usage is TRBV4-1 and J usage is TRBJ2-1, with TRBD2 identical over 8 bases. Per the germline V gene, CDR1 is MGHRA and CDR2 is YSYEKL. V lost 2 bases and J lost 1; bases outside the gene matches: 4. CDR3 length: 16 residues.

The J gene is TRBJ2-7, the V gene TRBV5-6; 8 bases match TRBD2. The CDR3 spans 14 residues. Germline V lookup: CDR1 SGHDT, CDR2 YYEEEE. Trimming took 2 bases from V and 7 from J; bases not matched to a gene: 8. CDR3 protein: CASSFGGRLTEQYF. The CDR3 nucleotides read TGTGCCAGCAGCTTTGGCGGGAGGCTTACTGAGCAGTACTTC.

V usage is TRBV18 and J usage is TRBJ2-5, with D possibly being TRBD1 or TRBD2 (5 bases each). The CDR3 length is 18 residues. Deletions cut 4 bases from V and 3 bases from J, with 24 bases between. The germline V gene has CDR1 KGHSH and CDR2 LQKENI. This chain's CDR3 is CASSQTSRGHGGKETQYF. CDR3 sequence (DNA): TGTGCCAGCTCACAAACATCACGGGGTCATGGGGGAAAAGAGACCCAGTACTTC.

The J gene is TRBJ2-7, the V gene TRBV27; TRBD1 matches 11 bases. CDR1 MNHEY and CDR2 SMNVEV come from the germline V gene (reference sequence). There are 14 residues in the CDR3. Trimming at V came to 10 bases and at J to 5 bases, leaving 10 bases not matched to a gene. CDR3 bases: TGTGCCACCTCGGACAGGGGGCCTCTCCACGAGCAGTACTTC. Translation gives CATSDRGPLHEQYF.

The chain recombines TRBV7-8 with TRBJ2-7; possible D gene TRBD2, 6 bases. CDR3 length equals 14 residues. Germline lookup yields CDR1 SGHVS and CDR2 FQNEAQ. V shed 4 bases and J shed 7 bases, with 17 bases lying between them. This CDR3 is CASSSPGLAGEQYF. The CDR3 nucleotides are TGTGCCAGCAGCTCCCCGGGACTTGCGGGTGAGCAGTACTTC.

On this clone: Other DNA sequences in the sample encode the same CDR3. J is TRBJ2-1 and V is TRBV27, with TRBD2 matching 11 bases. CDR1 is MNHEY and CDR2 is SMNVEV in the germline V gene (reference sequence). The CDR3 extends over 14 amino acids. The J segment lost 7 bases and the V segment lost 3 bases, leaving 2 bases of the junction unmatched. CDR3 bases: TGTGCCAGCAGTTTGAGACTAGCGGGGAATGAGCAGTTCTTC. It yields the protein CASSLRLAGNEQFF.

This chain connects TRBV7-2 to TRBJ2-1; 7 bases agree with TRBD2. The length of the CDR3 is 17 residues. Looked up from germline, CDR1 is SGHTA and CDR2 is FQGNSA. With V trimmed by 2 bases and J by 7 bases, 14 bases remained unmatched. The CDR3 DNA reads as TGTGCCAGCAGCTTAAGTACGGGGCTAGCGGTCTTTAATGAGCAGTTCTTC. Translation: CASSLSTGLAVFNEQFF.

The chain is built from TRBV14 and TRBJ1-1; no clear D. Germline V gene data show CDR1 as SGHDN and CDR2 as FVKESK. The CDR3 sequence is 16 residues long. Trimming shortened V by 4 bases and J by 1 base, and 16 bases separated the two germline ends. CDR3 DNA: TGTGCCAGCAGCCCCGACCAAAGGGTGGCGAACACTGAAGCTTTCTTT. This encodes CASSPDQRVANTEAFF.

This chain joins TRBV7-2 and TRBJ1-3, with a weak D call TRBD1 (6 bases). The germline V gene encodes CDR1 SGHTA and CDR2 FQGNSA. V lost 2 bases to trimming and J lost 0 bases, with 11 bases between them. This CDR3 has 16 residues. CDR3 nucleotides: TGTGCCAGCAGCTTAACAGGGACCTTCTCTGGAAACACCATATATTTT. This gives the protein CASSLTGTFSGNTIYF.

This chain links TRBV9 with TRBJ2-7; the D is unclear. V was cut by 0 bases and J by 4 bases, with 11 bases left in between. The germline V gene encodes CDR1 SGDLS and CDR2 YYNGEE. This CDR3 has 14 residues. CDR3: CASSVDARTYEQYF. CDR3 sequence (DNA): TGTGCCAGCAGCGTAGATGCGAGAACTTACGAGCAGTACTTC.

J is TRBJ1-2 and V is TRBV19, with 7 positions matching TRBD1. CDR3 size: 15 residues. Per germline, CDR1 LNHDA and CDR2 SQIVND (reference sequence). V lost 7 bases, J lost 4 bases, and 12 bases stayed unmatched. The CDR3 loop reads CASTAEGAGSYGYTF. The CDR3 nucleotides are TGTGCCAGTACCGCGGAGGGGGCAGGGTCCTATGGCTACACCTTC.

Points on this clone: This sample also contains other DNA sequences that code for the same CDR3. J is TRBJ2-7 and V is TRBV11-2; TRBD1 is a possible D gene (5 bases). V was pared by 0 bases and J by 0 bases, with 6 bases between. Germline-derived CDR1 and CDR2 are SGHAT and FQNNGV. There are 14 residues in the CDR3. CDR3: CASSLDRGSYEQYF. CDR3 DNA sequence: TGTGCCAGCAGCTTAGATAGGGGCTCCTACGAGCAGTACTTC.

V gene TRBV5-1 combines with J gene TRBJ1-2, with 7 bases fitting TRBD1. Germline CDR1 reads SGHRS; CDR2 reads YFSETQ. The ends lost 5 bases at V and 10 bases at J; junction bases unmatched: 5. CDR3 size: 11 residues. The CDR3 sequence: CASRKGQDYTF. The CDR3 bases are TGCGCCAGCAGGAAAGGACAGGACTACACCTTC.

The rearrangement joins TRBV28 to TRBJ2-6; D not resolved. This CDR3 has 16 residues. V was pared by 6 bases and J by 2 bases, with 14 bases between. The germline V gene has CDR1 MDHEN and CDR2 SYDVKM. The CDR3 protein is CASSPFGSTGANVLTF. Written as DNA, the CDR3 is TGTGCCAGCAGCCCGTTTGGGTCTACTGGGGCCAACGTCCTGACTTTC.

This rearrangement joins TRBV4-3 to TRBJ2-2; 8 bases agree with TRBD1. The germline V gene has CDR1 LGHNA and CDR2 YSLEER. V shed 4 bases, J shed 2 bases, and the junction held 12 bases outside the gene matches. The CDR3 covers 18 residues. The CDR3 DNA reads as TGCGCCAGCAGCCCGGCTCCCCCCGGGACAGGAAACACCGGGGAGCTGTTTTTT. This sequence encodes CASSPAPPGTGNTGELFF.